Included here is one TCR beta chain sequence, with context. This receptor's antigen is unknown. No clone much larger than this one lies a single base away; base qualities are absent. Another Seattle source contributed samples from volunteer blood donors who had recovered from COVID-19. Whole blood was collected in K2EDTA tubes by collaborating institutions according to the institutions' own protocols. For TCRbeta analysis, collaborators shipped samples as frozen whole blood, isolated PBMCs, or DNA extracted from either of those sample types. The record originates from a study of blood T cell repertoires in COVID-19 (dated by TCRdb to 2018 to 2021). Turning to the overall study: The collaborator samples originated in the United States, Italy and Spain and spanned the acute and convalescent phases of COVID-19. Deeply sampled blood TCRbeta repertoires from subjects exposed to, actively infected with, or recovered from COVID-19 were included in the dataset. Sample metadata almost always included a de-identified subject ID, COVID-19 status, age in years and sex. Samples came from the ongoing ImmuneRACE study (first 160 participants) plus 1,254 subjects from 6 global collaborators. The repertoires were made available in a free public database intended to serve as a resource for research on the immune response to SARS-CoV-2. The material from the prospective study consisted of cDNA or gDNA derived from T cells, B-cell-depleted T cells, or PBMCs. HLA class I and class II types, where available, came from metadata supplied by the sample provider rather than from assay-based typing.

The immunoSEQ Assay, a bias-controlled multiplex PCR, was used to amplify TCRbeta CDR3 regions from genomic DNA. As for the authors' bioinformatics: The number of nucleated cells in each sample was estimated from the amplification of reference gene primers within the assay. Sequence reads were collapsed and filtered to measure the absolute abundance of every unique TCRbeta CDR3 rearrangement. For each sample, productive Simpson clonality was calculated by taking the square root of Simpson's diversity index across productive rearrangements. This is the immuneACCESS table as TCRdb keeps it, with only in-frame sequences that have V and J called. A part of the clones is gone; compared with another copy, unresolved V genes explain less than half, and the rest is unexplained. V, J and clone size were drawn from that table, and D and trimming were deduced from the DNA. The sample table shows about 270,000 clones, and about 88% are seen once. The leading ten clones occupy approximately 3.8% of the sample.

From the cysteine up to the phenylalanine, the CDR3 has a length of 15 residues. The CDR3 DNA has 45 bases and is translated from base 1. For this chain, trimming is 4 bases at the V end and 6 bases at the J end, and the number of junction bases without a gene match is 9. CDR1 and CDR2, per the germline V gene (reference sequence), are LGHDT and YNNKEL. General study outcomes and caveats: The amount of clinical and demographic metadata varied by source and participant and was provided uncurated.

The chain employs TRBV3-1 (or the pseudogene TRBV3-2) and TRBJ2-3; the junction holds 8 bases that match TRBD2. The receptor was derived from a man between 60 and 75 years old who had recovered from COVID-19. The source material was peripheral blood. This receptor carries the CDR3 CASSLHGGAGDTQYF. The nucleotide sequence is given as TGTGCCAGCAGCCTCCACGGGGGGGCCGGGGATACGCAGTATTTT.